Below, 31 T cell receptor beta chains from the same sample are listed, as sequenced in a study of blood T cell repertoires in COVID-19. Repertoires were generated with immunoSEQ multiplex PCR, while TCRdb's copy carries only in-frame clones and drops some. The profile covers under 350,000 clones, with around 88% appearing a single time and approximately 4.2% taken by the ten largest. What was sequenced was peripheral blood. These receptors all come from a man aged 35 to 55 with acute or convalescent COVID-19.

This chain's CDR3 is CASSPGQGRDTEAFF. DNA for the CDR3: TGTGCCAGCAGCCCAGGACAGGGACGGGACACTGAAGCTTTCTTT. The chain employs TRBV3-1 (or the pseudogene TRBV3-2) and TRBJ1-1, with TRBD1 identical over 8 bases. CDR3 size: 15 residues. V lost 4 bases and J lost 3; bases outside the gene matches: 7. The germline CDR1 and CDR2 sequences are LGHDT and YNNKEL (reference sequence).

This clone was counted a single time. The V and J genes are TRBV11-3 and TRBJ2-2, with TRBD1 matching 8 bases. This CDR3 contains 16 residues. The J segment lost 4 bases and the V segment lost 5 bases, leaving 9 bases of the junction unmatched. Germline-derived CDR1 and CDR2 are SGHNT and YENEEA. The CDR3 bases are TGTGCCAGCAGCACCCGGACAGGGACGGGCACCGGGGAGCTGTTTTTT. It specifies CASSTRTGTGTGELFF. The variable domain in full, completed from reference TRBV11-3 and TRBJ2-2, reads EAGVVQSPRYKIIEKKQPVAFWCNPISGHNTLYWYLQNLGQGPELLIRYENEEAVDDSQLPKDRFSAERLKGVDSTLKIQPAELGDSAVYLCASSTRTGTGTGELFFGEGSRLTVL.

The chain uses TRBV2 and TRBJ2-7; the D gene is possibly TRBD1 (6 bases). The CDR3 totals 16 residues. Deletions cut 1 base from V and 2 bases from J, with 15 bases between. Germline values: CDR1 SNHLY, CDR2 FYNNEI. CDR3 coding DNA: TGTGCCAGCAGTGAAGGGTCGGACAGCCCAACCTACGAGCAGTACTTC. Protein: CASSEGSDSPTYEQYF.

The count of this clone is one. The CDR3 sequence: CASSWGVEYQPQHF. The DNA of the CDR3 is TGTGCCAGCTCCTGGGGAGTAGAGTATCAGCCCCAGCATTTT. This chain links TRBV19 with TRBJ1-5; D is unresolved. The V end was cut by 9 bases, the J end by 5 bases, with 17 bases between. The CDR3 is made up of 14 amino acids. Per the germline V gene, CDR1 is LNHDA and CDR2 is SQIVND (reference sequence).

The chain couples TRBV18 to TRBJ1-1; 7 nucleotides align to TRBD1. Trimming cost V 5 bases and J 6 bases; bases outside gene matches: 15. CDR1 and CDR2 from the germline V gene are KGHSH and LQKENI. This CDR3 is built from 16 residues. The DNA for the CDR3 is TGTGCCAGCTCAGAATCCCAATCGACAGGGCCTTCTGAAGCTTTCTTT. The encoded protein is CASSESQSTGPSEAFF.

This chain joins TRBV10-2 and TRBJ1-4; no definite D call. Germline V lookup: CDR1 WSHSY, CDR2 SAAADI. CDR3 size: 14 residues. The ends were cut back, 5 bases at V and 8 bases at J, with 15 bases in the middle. The DNA of the CDR3 is TGCGCCAGCAGTCGGACTCCCCGTGGGGAAAAACTGTTTTTT. Residues: CASSRTPRGEKLFF.

The gene calls are TRBV5-8 and TRBJ2-3, with D perhaps TRBD2 (6 bases). CDR3 length: 14 residues. The V end lost 3 bases, the J end lost 4 bases, and 12 bases lay between the germline ends. Germline-derived CDR1 and CDR2 are SGHTS and YDEGEE. CDR3 in DNA: TGTGCCAGCAGCTCTCTCTCGGGGGCAGATACGCAGTATTTT. Amino acids: CASSSLSGADTQYF.

The rearrangement links TRBV15 to TRBJ1-5; D not certain. Germline assignment: CDR1 LNHNV and CDR2 YYDKDF (reference sequence). The CDR3 sequence is 15 residues long. V was pared by 0 bases and J by 3 bases, with 9 bases between. CDR3 sequence reads: CATSREEGDNQPQHF. The DNA of the CDR3 is TGTGCCACCAGCAGAGAAGAAGGAGACAATCAGCCCCAGCATTTT.

The chain has TRBV5-1 and TRBJ1-6; D remains unclear. Germline V gives CDR1 SGHRS, CDR2 YFSETQ. The CDR3 has 15 amino acids. V dropped 2 bases and J dropped 9 bases, with 15 bases sitting between them. CDR3 in amino acids: CASSLEVTPASPLHF. The CDR3 DNA sequence: TGCGCCAGCAGCTTAGAGGTGACCCCCGCTTCACCCCTCCACTTT. Complete variable domain (other parts from reference TRBV5-1 and TRBJ1-6): KAGVTQTPRYLIKTRGQQVTLSCSPISGHRSVSWYQQTPGQGLQFLFEYFSETQRNKGNFPGRFSGRQFSNSRSEMNVSTLELGDSALYLCASSLEVTPASPLHFGNGTRLTVT.

The chain uses TRBV6-4 and TRBJ1-2; D is perhaps TRBD1 (6 bases). The CDR3 consists of 12 residues. The V end was cut by 5 bases, the J end by 8 bases, with 12 bases between. Germline lookup yields CDR1 MRHNA and CDR2 SNTAGT. The CDR3 DNA follows: TGTGCCAGCAGTAGCCCCAGGGGCGGCTACACCTTC. Amino acid sequence: CASSSPRGGYTF.

The chain uses TRBV9 and TRBJ1-3; no reliable D call. The length of the CDR3 is 13 residues. V lost 3 bases and J lost 2, with 6 bases in between. Germline V gene data show CDR1 as SGDLS and CDR2 as YYNGEE. The CDR3 DNA follows: TGTGCCAGCAGCGCCCGGGCTGGAAACACCATATATTTT. This encodes CASSARAGNTIYF.

The genes are TRBV2 and TRBJ1-1, with TRBD1 identical over 9 bases. This CDR3 comprises 12 residues. CDR1 SNHLY and CDR2 FYNNEI come from the germline V gene. Germline trimming cut 11 bases from V and 5 bases from J; bases unmatched to any gene: 6. CDR3 amino acids: CADRQGGTEAFF. The CDR3 DNA sequence: TGTGCCGACAGACAGGGGGGGACTGAAGCTTTCTTT.

V gene TRBV6-5 combines with J gene TRBJ1-1; TRBD1 might be the D (6 bases). CDR3 length: 15 residues. With 5 bases removed from V and 1 base from J, the gap between germline ends came to 14 bases. Germline CDR1 reads MNHEY; CDR2 reads SVGAGI. CDR3 sequence (DNA): TGTGCCAGCAGTACCGGACAGCGGGGGAACACTGAAGCTTTCTTT. Residues: CASSTGQRGNTEAFF.

The chain has TRBV30 and TRBJ1-4; a weak D match, TRBD1 (6 bases). This CDR3 is built from 16 residues. Germline CDR1 GTSNPN, CDR2 SVGIG (reference sequence). The V end was cut by 3 bases, the J end by 2 bases, with 16 bases between. The CDR3 DNA is TGTGCCTGGAGGCTGGGGGGGGCAAATACTAATGAAAAACTGTTTTTT. Protein product: CAWRLGGANTNEKLFF.

This chain links TRBV5-6 with TRBJ1-2, with D unclear. Trimming stripped 0 bases from V and 3 bases from J, with 12 bases between. CDR3 length: 15 amino acids. Germline V gene sequence: CDR1 SGHDT, CDR2 YYEEEE. CDR3 DNA: TGTGCCAGCAGCTTGGCCTTTGAGGGAGACTATGGCTACACCTTC. Translation: CASSLAFEGDYGYTF. Full variable domain (outside the CDR3, taken from reference TRBV5-6 and TRBJ1-2): DAGVTQSPTHLIKTRGQQVTLRCSPKSGHDTVSWYQQALGQGPQFIFQYYEEEERQRGNFPDRFSGHQFPNYSSELNVNALLLGDSALYLCASSLAFEGDYGYTFGSGTRLTVV.

This clone was found once. The gene calls are TRBV19 and TRBJ2-7; the D gene is possibly TRBD2 (7 bases). Germline V gene sequence: CDR1 LNHDA, CDR2 SQIVND (reference sequence). V dropped 3 bases and J dropped 3 bases, with 15 bases sitting between them. This CDR3 is 15 amino acids long. CDR3: CASSMARGGLYEQYF. Here the CDR3 DNA reads TGTGCCAGTAGTATGGCGAGGGGGGGCCTCTACGAGCAGTACTTC. Together with reference TRBV19 and TRBJ2-7, the CDR3 gives the full variable domain: DGGITQSPKYLFRKEGQNVTLSCEQNLNHDAMYWYRQDPGQGLRLIYYSQIVNDFQKGDIAEGYSVSREKKESFPLTVTSAQKNPTAFYLCASSMARGGLYEQYFGPGTRLTVT.

The V and J genes are TRBV7-3 and TRBJ2-3; tentatively, D is TRBD2 (6 bases). CDR3 length equals 14 residues. Trimming shortened V by 5 bases and J by 0 bases, and 9 bases separated the two germline ends. The germline CDR1 and CDR2 sequences are SGHTA and FQGTGA. The CDR3 protein is CASSEGLSTDTQYF. The DNA for the CDR3 is TGTGCCAGCAGCGAGGGACTGAGCACAGATACGCAGTATTTT.

This rearrangement joins TRBV5-4 to TRBJ1-1; tentatively, D is TRBD1 (5 bases). Germline values: CDR1 SGHNT, CDR2 YYREEE (reference sequence). The germline V and J ends were trimmed by 4 bases and 0 bases, with 10 bases remaining between them. The CDR3 extends over 14 amino acids. CDR3 sequence: CASSPTGVNTEAFF. The CDR3 nucleotides read TGTGCCAGCAGCCCGACGGGGGTGAACACTGAAGCTTTCTTT.

The chain links TRBV10-3 to TRBJ2-6, with TRBD2 matching over 10 bases. CDR3 size: 17 residues. The J segment lost 0 bases and the V segment lost 8 bases, leaving 7 bases of the junction unmatched. The germline V gene encodes CDR1 ENHRY and CDR2 SYGVKD. Here the CDR3 DNA reads TGTGCCATCGGTAGCGGGGGGTTTAGCTCTGGGGCCAACGTCCTGACTTTC. This codes for CAIGSGGFSSGANVLTF.

This chain links TRBV3-1 (or the pseudogene TRBV3-2) with TRBJ1-2; 8 bases are shared with TRBD1. The CDR3 has 15 residues. Germline V lookup: CDR1 LGHDT, CDR2 YNNKEL (reference sequence). V lost 2 bases and J lost 4; bases outside the gene matches: 6. As DNA, the CDR3 is TGTGCCAGCAGCCAAACCGACAGGGGTTCCTATGGCTACACCTTC. Translating gives CASSQTDRGSYGYTF.

The chain links TRBV5-1 to TRBJ1-1; TRBD1 aligns across 10 bases. J was trimmed by 10 bases and V by 0 bases; bases with no gene match: 9. The length of the CDR3 is 15 residues. In germline, CDR1 is SGHRS, CDR2 YFSETQ. The CDR3 DNA sequence: TGCGCCAGCAGCTTGGGACAGGGGGCGGCCCTAGGAGCTTTCTTT. The encoded protein is CASSLGQGAALGAFF.

V is TRBV30 and J is TRBJ1-3; D possibly corresponds to TRBD1 (6 bases). V was cut by 2 bases and J by 1 base, with 15 bases left in between. Germline CDR1 reads GTSNPN; CDR2 reads SVGIG (reference sequence). The CDR3 runs to 16 residues. DNA for the CDR3: TGTGCCTGGAGTTACGGGACACCTTTTTCTGGAAACACCATATATTTT. This codes for CAWSYGTPFSGNTIYF.

The CDR3 DNA sequence: TGTGCCAGCAGTTACAACAGGGGCCCTCCCTACGAGCAGTACTTC. It codes for CASSYNRGPPYEQYF. The chain uses TRBV6-5 and TRBJ2-7; 7 nucleotides match TRBD1. The V gene end was trimmed by 2 bases and the J gene end by 2 bases; junction bases not matched to a gene: 6. This CDR3 has 15 residues. CDR1 is MNHEY, CDR2 SVGAGI, per germline.

The V and J genes are TRBV5-1 and TRBJ2-6, with D tentatively TRBD1 (5 bases). The germline V gene has CDR1 SGHRS and CDR2 YFSETQ. The CDR3 totals 17 residues. The V and J ends lost 3 bases and 0 bases respectively, with 13 bases between them. CDR3 DNA: TGCGCCAGCAGCTGGGAAGGGGTCCACTCTGGGGCCAACGTCCTGACTTTC. Encoded protein: CASSWEGVHSGANVLTF.

V is TRBV7-6 and J is TRBJ2-2, with D possibly matching TRBD2 (6 bases). Per the germline V gene, CDR1 is SGHVS and CDR2 is FNYEAQ. The CDR3 contains 14 residues. V lost 5 bases, J lost 6 bases, and 13 bases lay in between. CDR3 loop: CASSLLAFPGELFF. CDR3 DNA: TGTGCCAGCAGCCTTCTAGCGTTCCCCGGGGAGCTGTTTTTT.

The chain has TRBV7-2 and TRBJ2-2; D might be TRBD2 (5 bases). The CDR3 runs 13 residues. V was cut by 5 bases and J by 4 bases, with 8 bases left in between. CDR1 is SGHTA, CDR2 FQGNSA, per germline. The CDR3, as DNA: TGTGCCAGCAGCGGACTGTCCACCGGGGAGCTGTTTTTT. Translating gives CASSGLSTGELFF.

The rearrangement joins TRBV30 to TRBJ1-5; 8 nucleotides align to TRBD1. V dropped 5 bases and J dropped 7; count of bases not matched to a gene: 10. CDR1 is GTSNPN and CDR2 is SVGIG in the germline V gene (reference sequence). This CDR3 comprises 14 residues. CDR3 in amino acids: CAWDRGRGLQPQHF. Written as DNA, the CDR3 is TGTGCCTGGGACAGGGGCAGGGGGCTCCAGCCCCAGCATTTT.

This clone was observed once. The chain has TRBV12-3 or TRBV12-4 and TRBJ2-3; D is undetermined. There are 12 residues in the CDR3. The V gene lost 7 bases and the J gene lost 0 bases, with 5 bases spanning the gap. DNA of the CDR3: TGTGCCAGCACCTTTAGCACAGATACGCAGTATTTT. Protein: CASTFSTDTQYF.

J is TRBJ2-1 and V is TRBV11-3; D is uncertain. V was trimmed by 0 bases and J by 6 bases, leaving 6 bases between them. Germline CDR1 reads SGHNT; CDR2 reads YENEEA. The CDR3 is 13 residues long. The CDR3 DNA is TGTGCCAGCAGCTTAGATAACAGCAATGAGCAGTTCTTC. It translates to CASSLDNSNEQFF.

The V gene is TRBV19, the J gene TRBJ2-7; possibly TRBD1 for D (7 bases). The CDR3 is 17 residues long. V was trimmed by 5 bases and J by 5 bases, leaving 25 bases between them. In germline, CDR1 is LNHDA, CDR2 SQIVND (reference sequence). The CDR3 sequence is CASSPRFRGGGRNEQYF. In nucleotides, the CDR3 is TGTGCCAGTAGTCCCCGGTTTAGAGGAGGGGGCAGGAACGAGCAGTACTTC.

V usage is TRBV6-4 and J usage is TRBJ1-6; D remains unclear. Germline CDR1 MRHNA, CDR2 SNTAGT. Between the trimmed V and J ends, which lost 3 bases and 0 bases, there was a span of 3 bases. This CDR3 spans 14 amino acids. CDR3 nucleotide sequence: TGTGCCAGCAGTGAGCGCTCCTATAATTCACCCCTCCACTTT. It is translated as CASSERSYNSPLHF.